The present entry profiles one T cell receptor (beta chain) with its context. Its specificity is unknown. These data originate in a study of shared clonotypes between healthy human individuals. Study overall: Per donor, CD8 memory used one plate, CD8 naive used two, CD4 memory used three and CD4 naive used three. Notes on the study in general: The low donor count limited represented genetic and exposure-history diversity. What rarefaction showed was incomplete sorted-subset sequencing despite large depth.

The repertoire was sequenced with immunoSEQ multiplex PCR; TCRdb's copy has only in-frame clones and lacks some. This table has a few million clones, over 85% appearing once. V lost 0 bases and J 7 bases, leaving 14 bases between the germline ends. CDR1 SGHRS and CDR2 YFSETQ come from the germline V gene. This CDR3 has 15 amino acids. The chain has TRBV5-1 and TRBJ2-1; D is perhaps TRBD1 (6 bases). Sequencing was carried out using naive CD4+ T cells from PBMCs. Stated subset: CD45RA+ positively selected. The TCR was taken from a man between 18 and 29 years old in good health. Some clones in this sample may be carry-over from other donors' samples. CDR3 amino acids: CASSLGRGGRNEQFF. CDR3 nucleotide sequence: TGCGCCAGCAGCTTGGGGAGAGGGGGTAGGAATGAGCAGTTCTTC.